One sample yielded the 12 T cell receptor beta chains listed below, sequenced in a study of T cells in Graves' hyperthyroidism and ophthalmopathy. TCR beta CDR3 regions were amplified from RNA transcripts. First-round RT-PCR of the TCR CDR3 relied on the HTBI primer set. TCRdb re-called the multiplex PCR reads with MiXCR, one entry per CDR3 protein. This sample has fewer than 450,000 distinct CDR3 sequences, with approximately 17% found just once. The specimen sequenced was blood. The receptors here all came from a woman aged 25 to 39 with Graves' hyperthyroidism that later progressed to Graves' ophthalmopathy.

This clonotype appeared many times. CDR3 DNA sequence: TGTGCCAGCAGCCCACCCTGGGGGCAAGAGACCCAGTACTTC. Residues: CASSPPWGQETQYF. The chain has TRBV13 and TRBJ2-5; D assignment may be TRBD1 or TRBD2 (5 bases each). There are 14 residues in the CDR3. V was shortened by 5 bases and J by 2 bases, with 12 bases between the two germline ends. Germline-derived CDR1 and CDR2 are PRHDT and FYEKMQ (reference sequence). Complete variable domain (other parts from reference TRBV13 and TRBJ2-5): AAGVIQSPRHLIKEKRETATLKCYPIPRHDTVYWYQQGPGQDPQFLISFYEKMQSDKGSIPDRFSAQQFSDYHSELNMSSLELGDSALYFCASSPPWGQETQYFGPGTRLLVL.

The rearrangement links TRBV5-1 to TRBJ2-1; D is undetermined. The V gene's germline CDR1 is SGHRS and CDR2 YFSETQ. The CDR3 totals 12 residues. The germline V and J ends were trimmed by 7 bases and 4 bases, with 9 bases remaining between them. The CDR3 coding sequence is TGCGCCAGCGGAAACGGGTACAATGAGCAGTTCTTC. Translated: CASGNGYNEQFF.

The chain is built from TRBV12-3 or TRBV12-4 and TRBJ2-7; 8 bases agree with TRBD2. The CDR3 consists of 15 residues. Trimming cost V 6 bases and J 7 bases; bases outside gene matches: 14. CDR3: CASSETSATRGEQYF. CDR3 coding DNA: TGTGCCAGCAGCGAGACTAGCGCAACGAGGGGGGAGCAGTACTTC.

This clonotype was seen only a few times. A much larger clonotype is one base distant, so this may be a read error. Since no conserved phenylalanine or tryptophan closes the CDR3, a read error is the likely cause. V gene TRBV2 combines with J gene TRBJ2-5; D is ambiguous. CDR1 SNHLY and CDR2 FYNNEI come from the germline V gene. The CDR3 has 11 residues. Trimming left V 3 bases short and J 5 bases short, with 4 bases between. Here the CDR3 reads CASSEWETQYL. The DNA for the CDR3 is TGTGCCAGCAGTGAGTGGGAGACCCAGTACCTC.

V usage is TRBV7-9 and J usage is TRBJ2-2; 9 bases are shared with TRBD2. The ends lost 5 bases at V and 5 bases at J; junction bases unmatched: 24. Germline V CDR1 and CDR2: SEHNR, FQNEAQ (reference sequence). The CDR3 is 21 residues long. This CDR3 reads CASSELLPDRPGLALTGELFF. The DNA for the CDR3 is TGTGCCAGCAGCGAGCTACTGCCGGACAGGCCGGGACTAGCTCTTACCGGGGAGCTGTTTTTT.

The chain couples TRBV27 to TRBJ1-1; no definite D call. This CDR3 is built from 13 residues. CDR1 MNHEY and CDR2 SMNVEV come from the germline V gene (reference sequence). V was trimmed by 4 bases and J by 7 bases, leaving 13 bases between them. CDR3 sequence: CASSSLTHREAFF. CDR3 in DNA: TGTGCCAGCAGTTCCCTGACGCACCGTGAAGCTTTCTTT.

The rearrangement uses TRBV7-9 and TRBJ1-1; D is undetermined. This CDR3 is 14 amino acids long. Trimming removed 2 bases at V and 4 bases at J, with 11 bases between. Looked up from germline, CDR1 is SEHNR and CDR2 is FQNEAQ (reference sequence). The CDR3 region has the DNA TGTGCCAGCAGCTTAATAGTCCGGGGCACTGAAGCTTTCTTT. This encodes CASSLIVRGTEAFF.

This clonotype was counted many times. The genes are TRBV19 and TRBJ2-7; the match to TRBD1 covers 11 bases. The germline CDR1 and CDR2 sequences are LNHDA and SQIVND (reference sequence). The trim removed 5 bases at V and 4 bases at J, leaving 13 bases unmatched. The CDR3 is 17 amino acids. The CDR3 nucleotides read TGTGCCAGTAGTCCTCGCCTGGGACAGGGGGTAGTATACGAGCAGTACTTC. This translates into CASSPRLGQGVVYEQYF.

The J gene is TRBJ2-7, the V gene TRBV27; 7 bases are a match to TRBD1. CDR1 is MNHEY, CDR2 SMNVEV, per germline (reference sequence). Trimming removed 10 bases from V and 1 base from J; junction bases left unmatched: 7. This CDR3 has 13 residues. The CDR3 protein is CATRPGQSYEQYF. CDR3 DNA: TGTGCCACCCGTCCGGGACAGTCCTACGAGCAGTACTTC.

The table lists this clonotype with many counts. The rearrangement joins TRBV10-3 to TRBJ1-2; the match to TRBD1 covers 7 bases. The ends lost 6 bases at V and 4 bases at J; junction bases unmatched: 5. This CDR3 is 13 amino acids long. Germline V gene lookup returns CDR1 ENHRY and CDR2 SYGVKD. The CDR3 sequence: CAISRQGIYGYTF. In DNA form, the CDR3 reads TGTGCCATCAGCCGACAGGGAATCTATGGCTACACCTTC.

This clonotype was counted a few times. The genes are TRBV28 and TRBJ2-7, with D tentatively TRBD1 (6 bases). Trimming took 4 bases from V and 5 from J, leaving 21 bases between them. Germline V CDR1 and CDR2: MDHEN, SYDVKM. The CDR3 spans 16 residues. Here the CDR3 reads CASSSLMTGPGDEQYF. CDR3 coding DNA: TGTGCCAGCAGTTCTCTTATGACAGGCCCAGGGGACGAGCAGTACTTC.

This clonotype has more than one count but fewer than ten. The chain links TRBV13 to TRBJ2-5; 14 bases are shared with TRBD2. CDR3 size: 18 residues. Per germline, CDR1 PRHDT and CDR2 FYEKMQ (reference sequence). The V and J ends lost 4 bases and 5 bases, in that order; junction bases with no gene match: 12. CDR3 residues: CASSSRLAGGPVWETQYF. CDR3 DNA sequence: TGTGCCAGCAGCTCTAGACTAGCGGGAGGGCCGGTCTGGGAGACCCAGTACTTC.